This T cell receptor (beta chain) was recorded in a study of regulatory T cells in long-lasting Graves disease. Findings and caveats of the study: Newly diagnosed disease favored TRBV20-1 and TRBJ2-1 over persistent disease.

Time point meaning: newly diagnosed GD, antithyroid drugs for less than 3 months. The TCR library was made from RNA that had been extracted from PBMCs in TRIzol. It was American Thyroid Association guidelines that determined Graves' disease diagnosis. The CDR3 loop spans 15 amino acids. Germline V gene sequence: CDR1 SEHNR, CDR2 FQNEAQ (reference sequence). V lost 1 base, J lost 8 bases, and 5 bases stayed unmatched. For TCR beta, libraries came from iRepertoire HTBI primers and Arm-PCR of CDR3 regions. MiXCR, run by TCRdb on the multiplex PCR reads, gives a single entry per CDR3 protein. The sample lists a few hundred thousand distinct CDR3 sequences, 12% to 15% seen once, with about a sixth in the top ten. This clonotype was seen ten or more times. Its antigen is unidentified. In addition, the sample was reused for a study of T cells in Graves' hyperthyroidism and ophthalmopathy. From that paper: Most expanded thyroid clonotypes above 0.001 recurred in blood. With a median lead of approximately six months before onset, the model predicted ophthalmopathy.

This TCR derives from a woman aged 45-65 years with Graves disease. This material consisted of peripheral blood mononuclear cells (PBMCs), taken at new diagnosis, from a patient treated with antithyroid drugs. The rearrangement links TRBV7-9 to TRBJ1-4; 9 nucleotides match TRBD1. The CDR3 reads CASSLGTGAGEKLFF. DNA for the CDR3: TGTGCCAGCAGCTTAGGGACAGGGGCCGGGGAAAAACTGTTTTTT.